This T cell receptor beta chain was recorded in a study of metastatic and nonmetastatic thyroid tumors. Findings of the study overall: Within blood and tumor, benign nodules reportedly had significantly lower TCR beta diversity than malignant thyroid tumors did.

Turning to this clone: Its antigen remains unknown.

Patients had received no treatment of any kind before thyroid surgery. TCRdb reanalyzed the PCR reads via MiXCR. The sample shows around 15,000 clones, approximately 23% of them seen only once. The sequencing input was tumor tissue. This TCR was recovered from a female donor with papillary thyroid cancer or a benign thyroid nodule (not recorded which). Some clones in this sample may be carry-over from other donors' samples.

CDR3 DNA: TGTGCCAGCAGTAACTCCCCGACTAGCGGGTATACCGCGGATCTGTTTTTT. Residues: CASSNSPTSGYTADLFF. The chain couples TRBV12-3 or TRBV12-4 to TRBJ2-2; TRBD2 aligns across 10 bases. The CDR3 extends over 17 amino acids. V trimming: 5 bases; J trimming: 14 bases; junction bases outside the gene matches: 20.